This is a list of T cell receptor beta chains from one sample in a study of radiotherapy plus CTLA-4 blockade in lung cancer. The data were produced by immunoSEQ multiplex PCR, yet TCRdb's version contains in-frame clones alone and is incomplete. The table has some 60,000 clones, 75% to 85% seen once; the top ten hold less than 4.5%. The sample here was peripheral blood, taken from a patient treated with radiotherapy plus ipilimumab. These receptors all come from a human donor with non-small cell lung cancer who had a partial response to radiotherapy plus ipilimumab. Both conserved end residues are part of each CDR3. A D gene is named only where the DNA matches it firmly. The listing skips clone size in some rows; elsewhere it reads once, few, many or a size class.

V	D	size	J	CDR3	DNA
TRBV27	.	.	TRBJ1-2	CASSLGGVGNYGYTF	TGTGCCAGCAGTTTAGGGGGGGTAGGGAACTATGGCTACACCTTC
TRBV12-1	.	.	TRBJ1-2	CASSPDSSTLF	TGTGCCAGCAGCCCGGACAGTTCAACTCTCTTC
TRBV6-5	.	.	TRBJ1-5	CASSLTVLYQPQHF	TGTGCCAGCAGTTTAACAGTCCTTTATCAGCCCCAGCATTTT
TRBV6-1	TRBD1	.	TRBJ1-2	CASRETGGAGYTF	TGTGCCAGCAGGGAGACAGGGGGTGCTGGCTACACCTTC
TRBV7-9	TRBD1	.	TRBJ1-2	CASRDRDRGNYGYTF	TGTGCCAGCAGAGACCGGGACAGGGGGAACTATGGCTACACCTTC
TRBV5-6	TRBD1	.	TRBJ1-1	CASSLATGDTEAFF	TGTGCCAGCAGCTTGGCCACAGGGGACACTGAAGCTTTCTTT
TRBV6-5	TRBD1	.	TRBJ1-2	CASSSGGAYNYGYTF	TGTGCCAGCAGTTCAGGGGGCGCGTACAACTATGGCTACACCTTC
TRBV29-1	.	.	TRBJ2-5	CSVVTDTSTQYF	TGCAGCGTGGTGACAGACACGTCGACCCAGTACTTC
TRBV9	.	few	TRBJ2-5	CASSVGGSGETQYF	TGTGCCAGCAGCGTAGGGGGTAGCGGCGAGACCCAGTACTTC
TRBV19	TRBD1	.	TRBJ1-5	CASREGQGLWPQHF	TGTGCCAGTAGGGAAGGACAGGGTTTGTGGCCCCAGCATTTT
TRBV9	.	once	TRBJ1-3	CASSVAGRGNTIYF	TGTGCCAGCAGCGTAGCCGGTCGGGGTAACACCATATATTTT
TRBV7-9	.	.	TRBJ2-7	CASSLNRVTSYEQYF	TGTGCCAGCAGCTTGAACCGGGTTACGTCCTACGAGCAGTACTTC
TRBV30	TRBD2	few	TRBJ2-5	CAWSLRGGRETQYF	TGTGCCTGGAGTTTGCGGGGGGGCCGAGAGACCCAGTACTTC
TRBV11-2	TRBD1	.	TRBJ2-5	CASSQGQGVETQYF	TGTGCCAGCAGCCAGGGACAGGGAGTGGAGACCCAGTACTTC
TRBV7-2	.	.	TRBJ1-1	CASSLGGRVGRNTEAFF	TGTGCCAGCAGCTTAGGAGGAAGGGTAGGGAGGAACACTGAAGCTTTCTTT
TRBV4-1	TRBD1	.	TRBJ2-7	CASSQDFGTGGYEQYF	TGCGCCAGCAGCCAAGATTTTGGGACAGGGGGCTACGAGCAGTACTTC
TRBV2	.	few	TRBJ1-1	CASRQGATEAFF	TGTGCCAGCAGACAGGGTGCCACTGAAGCTTTCTTT
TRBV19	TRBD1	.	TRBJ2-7	CASSSARDSPTYEQYF	TGTGCCAGTAGTTCAGCTCGGGACAGCCCGACCTACGAGCAGTACTTC
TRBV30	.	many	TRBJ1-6	CAWSRSRSPLHF	TGTGCCTGGAGTCGTTCCCGTTCACCCCTCCACTTT
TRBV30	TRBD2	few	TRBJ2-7	CAWINPGRPVCEQYF	TGTGCCTGGATCAACCCCGGGAGGCCCGTTTGCGAGCAGTACTTC